A selection of T cell receptor beta chains follows, all from one sample in a study of shared clonotypes between healthy human individuals. Profiled with immunoSEQ multiplex PCR; TCRdb holds only in-frame clones, not every one. The table records about 1.5 million clones, 95% to 99% of them present only once. Sequenced input: naive CD4+ T cells sorted from blood. The receptors stem from a man aged 30-40 years in good health. CDR3s include the opening cysteine and the closing phenylalanine or tryptophan. D genes are given only for firm matches. The size field is filled for only some rows; it gives once, few, many or a size class.

CDR3nt,CDR3aa,j_gene,abundance,d_gene,v_gene
TGTGCCAGCACCCCCGGGACATCAGGGACGGATACGCAGTATTTT,CASTPGTSGTDTQYF,TRBJ2-3,-,-,TRBV5-8
TGTGCCAGCAGCTTCCAGGGACCCACTGAAGCTTTCTTT,CASSFQGPTEAFF,TRBJ1-1,-,-,TRBV5-6
TGCGCCAGCAGTAGGCGGGACCGGCTCTCCTACGAGCAGTACTTC,CASSRRDRLSYEQYF,TRBJ2-7,-,-,TRBV5-1
TGCAGCGTTCCGGGACAGGGGGCTCTAGGACTAGCTTCAGATACGCAGTATTTT,CSVPGQGALGLASDTQYF,TRBJ2-3,-,TRBD1,TRBV29-1
TGCAGTGTGACGGACTCCTACGAGCAGTACTTC,CSVTDSYEQYF,TRBJ2-7,-,-,TRBV20-1
TGTGCCAGCAGTCCCCCGGACAGACAGAACACTGAAGCTTTCTTT,CASSPPDRQNTEAFF,TRBJ1-1,-,-,TRBV28
TGTGCCAGCAGCTTCGGTGCTAGCGGATCCTACGAGCAGTACTTC,CASSFGASGSYEQYF,TRBJ2-7,-,TRBD2,TRBV11-2
TGTGCCAGCAGAGTTAGGGGGAGCCTTAGGTATAGCAATCAGCCCCAGCATTTT,CASRVRGSLRYSNQPQHF,TRBJ1-5,-,-,TRBV28
TGTGCCAGCAGCCCCCAGCGCCTGGGACTAGCGTTAGCCTACGAGCAGTACTTC,CASSPQRLGLALAYEQYF,TRBJ2-7,-,TRBD2,TRBV7-8
TGTGCCTGGACCGCCAGGGGAACTTCTAACTATGGCTACACCTTC,CAWTARGTSNYGYTF,TRBJ1-2,-,-,TRBV30
TGTGCCAGCAGCTCCATAGGGACTACCAATACTCATTACGAGCAGTACTTC,CASSSIGTTNTHYEQYF,TRBJ2-7,-,TRBD2,TRBV28
TGCGCCAGCAGTGATAACTACAATGAGCAGTTCTTC,CASSDNYNEQFF,TRBJ2-1,-,-,TRBV10-1
TGTGCCAGTACGGACAGGGGGCGCGTAGCTTTCTTT,CASTDRGRVAFF,TRBJ1-1,-,TRBD1,TRBV19
TGCGCCAGCAGCACCGGTACTGGGGCCAACGTCCTGACTTTC,CASSTGTGANVLTF,TRBJ2-6,-,-,TRBV5-1
TGTGCCAGCGCCCTAGGGGGCAGAGGTAAAAATCAGCCCCAGCATTTT,CASALGGRGKNQPQHF,TRBJ1-5,once,TRBD1,TRBV28
TGCGCCAGCGCCCCTAGGGGGACTAGCAATTTCCATGAGCAGTTCTTC,CASAPRGTSNFHEQFF,TRBJ2-1,once,TRBD2,TRBV5-1
TGTGCCAGCACATCGACAGGAGCAGGTGAAAAACTGTTTTTT,CASTSTGAGEKLFF,TRBJ1-4,-,-,TRBV27
TGTGCCAGCAGCTTAGTACGCGGGGTCTCCTACGAGCAGTACTTC,CASSLVRGVSYEQYF,TRBJ2-7,-,-,TRBV11-1
TGTGCCATCGGGACACCAAGTTCCTCTGGAAACACCATATATTTT,CAIGTPSSSGNTIYF,TRBJ1-3,-,-,TRBV10-3
TGTGCCAGTAGCGACCCCGGGGACAGGGTTAACAGCAATCAGCCCCAGCATTTT,CASSDPGDRVNSNQPQHF,TRBJ1-5,-,TRBD1,TRBV19
TGTGCCAGCAGACCAGGGACAGGGGACCCAAAAAAACTGTTTTTT,CASRPGTGDPKKLFF,TRBJ1-4,-,TRBD1,TRBV28
TGCGCCAGCAGCTTGTATAACCAAGAGACCCAGTACTTC,CASSLYNQETQYF,TRBJ2-5,-,-,TRBV5-1
TGTGCCAGCAGCTTGGGGTTGAGGAGCCACAATGAGCAGTTCTTC,CASSLGLRSHNEQFF,TRBJ2-1,once,-,TRBV5-4
TGTGCCATCAGTGCAGTTACCATCGATGAGCAGTTCTTC,CAISAVTIDEQFF,TRBJ2-1,-,-,TRBV10-3
TGTGCCAGCGGACAGGGAATGAACACTGAAGCTTTCTTT,CASGQGMNTEAFF,TRBJ1-1,-,TRBD1,TRBV9
TGTGCCAGCAGACTTGGAGGGGGTAGGTCAGATACGCAGTATTTT,CASRLGGGRSDTQYF,TRBJ2-3,-,-,TRBV11-2
TGTGCCAGCAGCCGACCCCCAGAAGAGACCCAGTACTTC,CASSRPPEETQYF,TRBJ2-5,-,-,TRBV6-5
TGTGCCAGCAGCTTAGGAGGGACTACCTACAATGAGCAGTTCTTC,CASSLGGTTYNEQFF,TRBJ2-1,-,TRBD2,TRBV11-2
TGCGCCAGCAGCTTGCGTACAGGGCCAGATACGCAGTATTTT,CASSLRTGPDTQYF,TRBJ2-3,-,-,TRBV5-1
TGTGCCAGCAGTTTTTGGGACGGGAACACTGAAGCTTTCTTT,CASSFWDGNTEAFF,TRBJ1-1,-,-,TRBV27
TGTGCCAGCAGCCCCCAGGCCAGCCGCAATGAGCAGTTCTTC,CASSPQASRNEQFF,TRBJ2-1,-,-,TRBV5-4
TGTGCCAGCAGCCAAAGGAATTGGGGCTATGAGCAGTTCTTC,CASSQRNWGYEQFF,TRBJ2-1,-,-,TRBV14
TGTGCCAGCAGCTCAGACATGGCTAGCGGGAACACCGGGGAGCTGTTTTTT,CASSSDMASGNTGELFF,TRBJ2-2,-,TRBD2,TRBV7-9
TGTGCCAGCAGCCTTCTTGGGGGTCGCTCCTACAATGAGCAGTTCTTC,CASSLLGGRSYNEQFF,TRBJ2-1,-,-,TRBV7-9
TGTGCCTGGAGTGTAAGAGAATTCAATGAGCAGTTCTTC,CAWSVREFNEQFF,TRBJ2-1,once,-,TRBV30
TGTGCCAGCAGCCAGACTAGCGGGAACACCGGGGAGCTGTTTTTT,CASSQTSGNTGELFF,TRBJ2-2,-,TRBD2,TRBV7-2
TGTGCCAGCAGCAAAGGGTGGGCAGGGGGCGCCGGCTACACCTTC,CASSKGWAGGAGYTF,TRBJ1-2,-,TRBD1,TRBV6-5
TGTGCCAGCAGCTTCCCCGGACTAGCGGACAGTCATGAGCAGTTCTTC,CASSFPGLADSHEQFF,TRBJ2-1,-,TRBD2,TRBV5-6
TGCAGCGTTAGGGACAGGTCCTACGAGCAGTACTTC,CSVRDRSYEQYF,TRBJ2-7,-,TRBD1,TRBV29-1
TGTGCCAGCAGCTTAGACCAAGGCAGGAGCCGCTACGAGCAGTACTTC,CASSLDQGRSRYEQYF,TRBJ2-7,-,-,TRBV7-9
TGTGCCAGCAGCCCCCTGGCCGGAAGCTCCTACAATGAGCAGTTCTTC,CASSPLAGSSYNEQFF,TRBJ2-1,-,-,TRBV14
TGCACCATTCGCCGTCCGGGACAGGGGCGGGAGACCCAGTACTTC,CTIRRPGQGRETQYF,TRBJ2-5,-,TRBD1,TRBV29-1
TGTGCCAGCAGCAAAGTAGGCGATACGCAGTATTTT,CASSKVGDTQYF,TRBJ2-3,once,-,TRBV21-1
TGCGCCAGCAGCTCCAACAGGGGGCGAGGGGAGCTGTTTTTT,CASSSNRGRGELFF,TRBJ2-2,-,TRBD1,TRBV5-1
TGTGCCAGCAGCCCCGAGGCGGCAACTACTAGTTATGGCTACACCTTC,CASSPEAATTSYGYTF,TRBJ1-2,-,-,TRBV7-2
TGTGCCAGTAGTATCTCACCATGGCAGGAGGACGGGGAGCTGTTTTTT,CASSISPWQEDGELFF,TRBJ2-2,once,-,TRBV19
TGCAGCGTTGTGGGGGTCCCGACCGCAGATACGCAGTATTTT,CSVVGVPTADTQYF,TRBJ2-3,once,-,TRBV29-1
TGTGCCAGCAGCGATTGGCAGGAGACCCAGTACTTC,CASSDWQETQYF,TRBJ2-5,-,-,TRBV11-2
TGTGCCAGCTCCCCCCTCGGGACAGGGTCCCACGAGCAGTACTTC,CASSPLGTGSHEQYF,TRBJ2-7,-,TRBD1,TRBV11-1
TGCGCCAGCAGCCAAGACGGGACTAGCGGGAGTGATACGCAGTATTTT,CASSQDGTSGSDTQYF,TRBJ2-3,-,TRBD2,TRBV4-3
TGTGCCAGCAGCTTGGATCGGGTGAACACCGGGGAGCTGTTTTTT,CASSLDRVNTGELFF,TRBJ2-2,-,-,TRBV5-6
TGTGCCAGCAGCAGGTCTAGCGGGAGATCCTACAATGAGCAGTTCTTC,CASSRSSGRSYNEQFF,TRBJ2-1,-,TRBD2,TRBV5-4
TGTGCCAGCAGTTTGGTGGCTAGTGCCAAAAACATTCAGTACTTC,CASSLVASAKNIQYF,TRBJ2-4,-,-,TRBV27